These 3 T cell receptor beta chains came from one sample sequenced in a study of T cells in Graves' hyperthyroidism and ophthalmopathy. Amplified regions were TCR beta CDR3 sequences from RNA transcripts. TCR CDR3 regions were first amplified by RT-PCR with HTBI primers. MiXCR was run by TCRdb on the multiplex PCR reads, yielding one entry per CDR3 protein. This sample has roughly 56,000 distinct CDR3 sequences, with around 50% found just once. Sequencing was done on a sample of blood. The source is a woman aged 25 to 39 with Graves' ophthalmopathy.

This sequence joins TRBV27 and TRBJ2-5, with 7 bases that match TRBD1. V was clipped by 6 bases and J by 5 bases; unmatched bases: 9. The CDR3 contains 14 residues. Germline V gene data show CDR1 as MNHEY and CDR2 as SMNVEV (reference sequence). The CDR3 nucleotides read TGTGCCAGCAGATCGGGACAGTCTACGGAGACCCAGTACTTC. Translating gives CASRSGQSTETQYF.

In this sample, this clonotype turned up many times. The gene calls are TRBV7-9 and TRBJ2-7; 10 bases align to TRBD2. The V gene's germline CDR1 is SEHNR and CDR2 FQNEAQ (reference sequence). CDR3 length: 16 residues. The V segment lost 0 bases and the J segment 6 bases; nucleotides outside the gene matches: 8. CDR3 nucleotide sequence: TGTGCCAGCAGCTTAGCCCTAGCGGGAGCGTCGGTCGAGCAGTACTTC. Its protein product is CASSLALAGASVEQYF.

This clonotype was observed at least ten times. The J gene is TRBJ1-3, the V gene TRBV2; no definite D call. Germline lookup yields CDR1 SNHLY and CDR2 FYNNEI. Between the trimmed V and J ends, which lost 4 bases and 1 base, there was a span of 5 bases. The length of the CDR3 is 13 residues. DNA of the CDR3: TGTGCCAGCAGTGCCAGTTCTGGAAACACCATATATTTT. It yields the protein CASSASSGNTIYF. Combining the CDR3 with reference TRBV2 and TRBJ1-3 gives the whole variable domain EPEVTQTPSHQVTQMGQEVILRCVPISNHLYFYWYRQILGQKVEFLVSFYNNEISEKSEIFDDQFSVERPDGSNFTLKIRSTKLEDSAMYFCASSASSGNTIYFGEGSWLTVV.